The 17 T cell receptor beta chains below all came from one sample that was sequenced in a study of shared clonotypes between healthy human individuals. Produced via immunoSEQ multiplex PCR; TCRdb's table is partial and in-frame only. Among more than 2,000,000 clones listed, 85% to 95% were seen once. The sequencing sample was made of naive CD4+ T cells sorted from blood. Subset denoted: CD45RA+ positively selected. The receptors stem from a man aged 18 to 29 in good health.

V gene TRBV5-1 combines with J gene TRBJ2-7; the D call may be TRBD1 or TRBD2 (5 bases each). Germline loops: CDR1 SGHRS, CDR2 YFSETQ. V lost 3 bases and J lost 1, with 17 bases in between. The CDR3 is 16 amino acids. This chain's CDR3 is CASSYMTGTLSYEQYF. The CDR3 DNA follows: TGCGCCAGCAGCTACATGACCGGGACGCTGTCCTACGAGCAGTACTTC. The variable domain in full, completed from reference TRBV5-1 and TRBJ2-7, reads KAGVTQTPRYLIKTRGQQVTLSCSPISGHRSVSWYQQTPGQGLQFLFEYFSETQRNKGNFPGRFSGRQFSNSRSEMNVSTLELGDSALYLCASSYMTGTLSYEQYFGPGTRLTVT.

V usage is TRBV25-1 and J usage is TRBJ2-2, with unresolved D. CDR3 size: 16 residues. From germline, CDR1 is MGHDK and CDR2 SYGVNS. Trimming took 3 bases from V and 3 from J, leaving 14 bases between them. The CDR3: CASSDGPVGYTGELFF. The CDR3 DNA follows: TGTGCCAGCAGTGATGGGCCAGTGGGTTACACCGGGGAGCTGTTTTTT.

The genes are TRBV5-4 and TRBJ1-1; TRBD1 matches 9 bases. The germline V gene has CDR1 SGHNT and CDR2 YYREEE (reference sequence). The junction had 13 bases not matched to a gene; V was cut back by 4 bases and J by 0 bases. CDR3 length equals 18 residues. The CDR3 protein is CASSRFGTGSYMNTEAFF. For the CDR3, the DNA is TGTGCCAGCAGCCGATTCGGGACAGGGTCCTACATGAACACTGAAGCTTTCTTT.

CDR3 loop: CATLGGLGSYEQYF. CDR3 bases: TGTGCCACACTGGGAGGGCTCGGATCCTACGAGCAGTACTTC. The chain recombines TRBV6-1 with TRBJ2-7; 7 nucleotides match TRBD2. The germline CDR1 and CDR2 sequences are MNHNS and SASEGT. Germline trimming cut 10 bases from V and 1 base from J; bases unmatched to any gene: 10. This CDR3 is built from 14 residues.

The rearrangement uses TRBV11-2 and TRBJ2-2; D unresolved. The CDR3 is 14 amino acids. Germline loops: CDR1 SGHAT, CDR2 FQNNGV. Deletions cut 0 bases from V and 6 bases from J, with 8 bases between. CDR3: CASSLDRRSGELFF. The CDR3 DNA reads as TGTGCCAGCAGCTTAGATAGAAGGTCCGGGGAGCTGTTTTTT.

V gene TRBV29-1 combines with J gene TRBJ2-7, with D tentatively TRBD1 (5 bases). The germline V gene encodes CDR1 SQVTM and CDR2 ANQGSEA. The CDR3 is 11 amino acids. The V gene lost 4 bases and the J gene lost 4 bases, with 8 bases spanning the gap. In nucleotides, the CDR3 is TGCAGCGTTGGGGGCGGTTACGAGCAGTACTTC. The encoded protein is CSVGGGYEQYF.

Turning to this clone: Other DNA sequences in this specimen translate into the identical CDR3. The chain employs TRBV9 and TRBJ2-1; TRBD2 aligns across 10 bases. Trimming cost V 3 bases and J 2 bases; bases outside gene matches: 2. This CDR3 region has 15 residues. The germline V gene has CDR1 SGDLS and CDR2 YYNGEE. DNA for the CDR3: TGTGCCAGCAGCGGGCTAGCGGGGGCCTACAATGAGCAGTTCTTC. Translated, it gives CASSGLAGAYNEQFF.

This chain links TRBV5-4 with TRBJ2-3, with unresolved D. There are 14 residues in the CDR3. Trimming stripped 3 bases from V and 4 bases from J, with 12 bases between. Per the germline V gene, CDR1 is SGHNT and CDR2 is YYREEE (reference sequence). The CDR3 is CASSSFARSDTQYF. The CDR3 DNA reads TGTGCCAGCAGCTCCTTTGCGCGATCAGATACGCAGTATTTT.

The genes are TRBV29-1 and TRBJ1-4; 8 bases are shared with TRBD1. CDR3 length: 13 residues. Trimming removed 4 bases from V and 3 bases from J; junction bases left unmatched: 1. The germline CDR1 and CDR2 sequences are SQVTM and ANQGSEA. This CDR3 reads CSVVTGANEKLFF. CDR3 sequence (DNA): TGCAGCGTTGTGACAGGGGCTAATGAAAAACTGTTTTTT.

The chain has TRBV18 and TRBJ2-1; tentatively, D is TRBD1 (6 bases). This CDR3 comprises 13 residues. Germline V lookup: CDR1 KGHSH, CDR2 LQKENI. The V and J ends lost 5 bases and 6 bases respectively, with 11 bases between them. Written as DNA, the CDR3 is TGTGCCAGCTCAACATCACAGGGCAATGAGCAGTTCTTC. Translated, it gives CASSTSQGNEQFF.

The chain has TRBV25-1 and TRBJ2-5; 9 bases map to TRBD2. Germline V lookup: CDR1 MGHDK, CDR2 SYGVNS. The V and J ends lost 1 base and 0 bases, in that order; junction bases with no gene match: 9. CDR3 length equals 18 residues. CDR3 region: CASSEFGGLAHYQETQYF. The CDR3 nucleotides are TGTGCCAGCAGTGAATTCGGCGGACTAGCGCACTACCAAGAGACCCAGTACTTC.

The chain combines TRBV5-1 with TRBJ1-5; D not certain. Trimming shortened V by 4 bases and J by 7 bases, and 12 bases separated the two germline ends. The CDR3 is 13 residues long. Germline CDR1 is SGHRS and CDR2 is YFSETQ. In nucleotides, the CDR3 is TGCGCCAGCAGCCTCTTCTCGGACCAGCCCCAGCATTTT. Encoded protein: CASSLFSDQPQHF.

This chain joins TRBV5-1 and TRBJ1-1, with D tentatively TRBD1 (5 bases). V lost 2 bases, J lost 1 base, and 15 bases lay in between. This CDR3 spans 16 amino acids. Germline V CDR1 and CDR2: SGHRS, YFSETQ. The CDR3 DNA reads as TGCGCCAGCAGCTTAGGGGCTCGGGCAGAGAACACTGAAGCTTTCTTT. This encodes CASSLGARAENTEAFF.

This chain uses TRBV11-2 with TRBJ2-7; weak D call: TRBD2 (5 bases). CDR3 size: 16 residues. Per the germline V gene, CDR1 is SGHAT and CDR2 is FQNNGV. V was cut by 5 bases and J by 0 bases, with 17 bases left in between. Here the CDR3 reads CASSPREALSSYEQYF. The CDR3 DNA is TGTGCCAGCAGCCCCCGGGAAGCGCTGAGCTCCTACGAGCAGTACTTC. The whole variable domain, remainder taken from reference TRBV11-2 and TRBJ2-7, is EAGVAQSPRYKIIEKRQSVAFWCNPISGHATLYWYQQILGQGPKLLIQFQNNGVVDDSQLPKDRFSAERLKGVDSTLKIQPAKLEDSAVYLCASSPREALSSYEQYFGPGTRLTVT.

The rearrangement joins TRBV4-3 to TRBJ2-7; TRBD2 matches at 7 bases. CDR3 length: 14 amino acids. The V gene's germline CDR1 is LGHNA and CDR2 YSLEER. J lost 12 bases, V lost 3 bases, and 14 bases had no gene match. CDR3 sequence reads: CASSQSPGGFDLYF. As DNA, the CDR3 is TGCGCCAGCAGCCAGTCCCCGGGGGGATTCGATTTGTACTTC.

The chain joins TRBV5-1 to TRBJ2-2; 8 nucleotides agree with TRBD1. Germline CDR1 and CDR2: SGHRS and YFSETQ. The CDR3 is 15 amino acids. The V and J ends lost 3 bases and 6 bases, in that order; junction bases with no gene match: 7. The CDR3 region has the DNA TGCGCCAGCAGCTCCCCGGGACAGGAATCCGGGGAGCTGTTTTTT. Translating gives CASSSPGQESGELFF.

DNA for the CDR3: TGTGCCAGCAGTTACGCTCGGGGGCACCCCTACGAGCAGTACTTC. As protein: CASSYARGHPYEQYF. The chain carries TRBV6-5 and TRBJ2-7; D may correspond to TRBD1 or TRBD2 (6 bases each). The germline V and J ends were trimmed by 2 bases and 2 bases, with 13 bases remaining between them. Germline CDR1 is MNHEY and CDR2 is SVGAGI. CDR3 length equals 15 residues.